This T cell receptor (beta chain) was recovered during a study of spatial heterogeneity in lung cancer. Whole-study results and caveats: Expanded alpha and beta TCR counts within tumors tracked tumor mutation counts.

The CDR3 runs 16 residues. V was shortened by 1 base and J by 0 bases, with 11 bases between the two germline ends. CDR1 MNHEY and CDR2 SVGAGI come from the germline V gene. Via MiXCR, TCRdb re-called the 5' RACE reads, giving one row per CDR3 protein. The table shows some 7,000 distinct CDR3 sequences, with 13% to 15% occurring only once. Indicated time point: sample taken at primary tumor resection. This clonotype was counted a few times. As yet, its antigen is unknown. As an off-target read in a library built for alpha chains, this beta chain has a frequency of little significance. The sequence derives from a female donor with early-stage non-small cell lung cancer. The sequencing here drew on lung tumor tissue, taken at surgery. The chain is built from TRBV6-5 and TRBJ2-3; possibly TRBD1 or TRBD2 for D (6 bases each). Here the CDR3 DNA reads TGTGCCAGCAGTTACTGGGGGGCGTCGAGCACAGATACGCAGTATTTT. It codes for CASSYWGASSTDTQYF.